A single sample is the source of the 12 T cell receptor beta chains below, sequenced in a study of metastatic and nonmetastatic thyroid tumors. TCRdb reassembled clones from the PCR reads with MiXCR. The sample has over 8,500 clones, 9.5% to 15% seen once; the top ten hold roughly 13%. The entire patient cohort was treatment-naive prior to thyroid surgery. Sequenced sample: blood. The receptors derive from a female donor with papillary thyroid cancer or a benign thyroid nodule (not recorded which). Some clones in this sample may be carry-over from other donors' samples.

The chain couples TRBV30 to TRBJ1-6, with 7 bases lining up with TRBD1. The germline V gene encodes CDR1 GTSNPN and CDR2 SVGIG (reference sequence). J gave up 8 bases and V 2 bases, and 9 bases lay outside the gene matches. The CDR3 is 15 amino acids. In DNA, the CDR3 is TGTGCCTGGAGTAAGGCCGGGACAGCGTATTCACCCCTCCACTTT. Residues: CAWSKAGTAYSPLHF.

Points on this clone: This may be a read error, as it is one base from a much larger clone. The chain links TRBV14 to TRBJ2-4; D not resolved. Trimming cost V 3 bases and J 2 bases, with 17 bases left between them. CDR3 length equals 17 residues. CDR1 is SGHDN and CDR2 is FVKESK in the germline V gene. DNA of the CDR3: TGTGCCAGCAGCCAGGACCCCGGTGGGATATCCAAAAACATTCAGTACTTC. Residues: CASSQDPGGISKNIQYF.

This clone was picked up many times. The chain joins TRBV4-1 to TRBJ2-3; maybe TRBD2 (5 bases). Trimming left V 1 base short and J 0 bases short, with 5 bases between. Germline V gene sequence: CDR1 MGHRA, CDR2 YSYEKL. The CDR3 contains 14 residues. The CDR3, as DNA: TGCGCCAGCAGCCAAGGAGGGAGCACAGATACGCAGTATTTT. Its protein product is CASSQGGSTDTQYF.

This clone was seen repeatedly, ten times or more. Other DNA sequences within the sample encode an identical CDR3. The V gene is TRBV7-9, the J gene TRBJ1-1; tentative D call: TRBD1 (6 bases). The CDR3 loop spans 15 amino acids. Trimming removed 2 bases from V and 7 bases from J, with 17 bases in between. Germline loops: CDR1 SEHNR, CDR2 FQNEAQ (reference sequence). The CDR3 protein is CASSLTGASRGEAFF. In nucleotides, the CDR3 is TGTGCCAGCAGCTTAACGGGGGCCTCCCGTGGTGAAGCTTTCTTT.

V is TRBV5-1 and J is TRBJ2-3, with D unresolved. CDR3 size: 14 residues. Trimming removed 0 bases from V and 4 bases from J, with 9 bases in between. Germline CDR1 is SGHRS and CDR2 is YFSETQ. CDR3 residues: CASSLGSLADTQYF. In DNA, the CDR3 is TGCGCCAGCAGCTTGGGTTCGTTAGCAGATACGCAGTATTTT.

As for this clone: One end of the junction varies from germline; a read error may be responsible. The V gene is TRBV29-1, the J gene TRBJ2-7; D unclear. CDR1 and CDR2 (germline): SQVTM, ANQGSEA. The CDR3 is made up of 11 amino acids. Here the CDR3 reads CSAGTAYEHYF. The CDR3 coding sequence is TGCAGCGCGGGTACAGCCTACGAGCATTACTTC.

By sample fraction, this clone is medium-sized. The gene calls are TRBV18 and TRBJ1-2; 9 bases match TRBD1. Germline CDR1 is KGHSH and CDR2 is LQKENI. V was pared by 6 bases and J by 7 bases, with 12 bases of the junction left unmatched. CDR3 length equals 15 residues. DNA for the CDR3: TGTGCCAGCTCCCGGGAGGACAGGGGAGGAAGTGGCTACACCTTC. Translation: CASSREDRGGSGYTF.

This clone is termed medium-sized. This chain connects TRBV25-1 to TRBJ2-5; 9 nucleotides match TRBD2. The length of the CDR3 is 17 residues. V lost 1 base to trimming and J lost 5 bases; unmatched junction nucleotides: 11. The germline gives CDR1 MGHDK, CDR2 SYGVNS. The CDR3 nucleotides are TGTGCCAGCAGTGAATCGTCCCATAGCGGGAGATGGGAGACCCAGTACTTC. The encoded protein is CASSESSHSGRWETQYF.

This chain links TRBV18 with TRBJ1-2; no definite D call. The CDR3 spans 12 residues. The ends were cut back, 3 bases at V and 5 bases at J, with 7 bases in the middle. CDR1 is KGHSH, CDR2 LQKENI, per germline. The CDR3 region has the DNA TGTGCCAGCTCACCGGGAGGGTATGGCTACACCTTC. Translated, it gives CASSPGGYGYTF.

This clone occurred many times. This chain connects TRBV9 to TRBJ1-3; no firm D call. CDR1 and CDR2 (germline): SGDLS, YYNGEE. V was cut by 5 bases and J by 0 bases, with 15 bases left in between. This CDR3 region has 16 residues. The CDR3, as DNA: TGTGCCAGCAGTCTCCTGGACGCGAGCTCTGGAAACACCATATATTTT. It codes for CASSLLDASSGNTIYF. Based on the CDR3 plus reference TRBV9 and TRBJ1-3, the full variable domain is DSGVTQTPKHLITATGQRVTLRCSPRSGDLSVYWYQQSLDQGLQFLIQYYNGEERAKGNILERFSAQQFPDLHSELNLSSLELGDSALYFCASSLLDASSGNTIYFGEGSWLTVV.

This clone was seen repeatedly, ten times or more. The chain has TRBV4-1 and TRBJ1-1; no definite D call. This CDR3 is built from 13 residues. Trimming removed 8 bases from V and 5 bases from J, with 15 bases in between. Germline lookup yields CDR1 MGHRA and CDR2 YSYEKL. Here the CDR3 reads CASQPGPETEAFF. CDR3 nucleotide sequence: TGCGCCAGCCAACCGGGCCCTGAGACTGAAGCTTTCTTT.

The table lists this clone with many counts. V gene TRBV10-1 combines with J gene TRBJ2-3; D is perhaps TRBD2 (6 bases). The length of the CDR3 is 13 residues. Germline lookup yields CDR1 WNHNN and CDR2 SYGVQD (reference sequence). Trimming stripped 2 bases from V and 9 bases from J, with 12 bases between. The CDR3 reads CASSEGTPETQYF. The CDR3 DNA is TGCGCCAGCAGTGAGGGGACTCCTGAGACGCAGTATTTT.